Below are 6 T cell receptor beta chains sequenced from a single sample in a study of blood T cell repertoires in COVID-19. The protocol was immunoSEQ multiplex PCR, while the TCRdb copy is restricted to in-frame clones and leaves out a portion. Of roughly 97,000 clones listed, about four fifths are singletons. Material: peripheral blood. These receptors were obtained from a woman of 80 years or more with active or convalescent COVID-19.

This clone came up a few times. This sequence joins TRBV7-9 and TRBJ1-5; the D gene is possibly TRBD1 (5 bases). Trimming cost V 7 bases and J 3 bases, with 16 bases left between them. Germline CDR1 is SEHNR and CDR2 is FQNEAQ (reference sequence). The CDR3 spans 15 residues. CDR3 nucleotide sequence: TGTGCCAGCACCAAGGGGCAGTACTTCAATCAGCCCCAGCATTTT. Protein: CASTKGQYFNQPQHF.

This clone was observed a single time. This rearrangement joins TRBV5-6 to TRBJ2-7, with D possibly being TRBD1 (5 bases). CDR1 and CDR2 from the germline V gene are SGHDT and YYEEEE. V lost 3 bases to trimming and J lost 2 bases, with 9 bases between them. CDR3 size: 13 residues. This chain's CDR3 is CASSWQGTYEQYF. For the CDR3, the DNA is TGTGCCAGCAGCTGGCAGGGAACCTACGAGCAGTACTTC. Full variable domain (remainder filled in from reference TRBV5-6 and TRBJ2-7): DAGVTQSPTHLIKTRGQQVTLRCSPKSGHDTVSWYQQALGQGPQFIFQYYEEEERQRGNFPDRFSGHQFPNYSSELNVNALLLGDSALYLCASSWQGTYEQYFGPGTRLTVT.

The chain recombines TRBV5-8 with TRBJ1-5, with 10 bases lining up with TRBD1. Germline V gene data show CDR1 as SGHTS and CDR2 as YDEGEE. This CDR3 is built from 14 residues. J gave up 5 bases and V 3 bases, and 2 bases lay outside the gene matches. The CDR3 sequence: CASSYGQGDQPQHF. CDR3 DNA: TGTGCCAGCAGCTACGGACAGGGGGATCAGCCCCAGCATTTT.

This chain joins TRBV15 and TRBJ1-5; D remains ambiguous. V lost 1 base and J lost 2, with 15 bases in between. In germline, CDR1 is LNHNV, CDR2 YYDKDF (reference sequence). The length of the CDR3 is 17 residues. The CDR3 DNA sequence: TGTGCCACCAGCAGAGGCGCCGGAGGGTCCGGCAATCAGCCCCAGCATTTT. Its protein product is CATSRGAGGSGNQPQHF.

The chain employs TRBV18 and TRBJ1-2; possible D gene TRBD1, 5 bases. Per the germline V gene, CDR1 is KGHSH and CDR2 is LQKENI. V was pared by 3 bases and J by 7 bases, with 21 bases between. The CDR3 covers 16 residues. The CDR3 here is CASSPTDTGGLGGYTF. CDR3 coding DNA: TGTGCCAGCTCACCTACGGACACCGGGGGACTTGGTGGCTACACCTTC.

V usage is TRBV19 and J usage is TRBJ1-5, with TRBD1 matching 7 bases. With 5 bases clipped from V and 5 bases from J, the junction kept 3 bases outside the gene matches. Germline assignment: CDR1 LNHDA and CDR2 SQIVND (reference sequence). The CDR3 sequence is 13 residues long. The CDR3 loop reads CASSAQGYQPQHF. The CDR3 nucleotides are TGTGCCAGTAGTGCACAGGGGTATCAGCCCCAGCATTTT.